This TCR beta chain is drawn from a study of blood T cell repertoires in COVID-19. About the research overall: Samples of COVID-19 (acute and convalescent) were obtained from the United States, Italy and Spain. Sources were T cells, B-cell-depleted T cells, or PBMCs; the material itself was cDNA or gDNA.

J gave up 7 bases and V 4 bases, and 0 bases lay outside the gene matches. The CDR3 extends over 12 amino acids. Germline assignment: CDR1 SNHLY and CDR2 FYNNEI. Seattle patients were enrolled during active infection and followed longitudinally. This clone came up once. Assay used: immunoSEQ multiplex PCR; TCRdb lists only in-frame clones, some missing. The repertoire holds 100,000 to 120,000 clones, with approximately 85% as singletons. V is TRBV2 and J is TRBJ1-4, with 7 nucleotides matching TRBD1. The specimen sequenced was peripheral blood. The clonotype was recovered from a woman aged 55-69 years with COVID-19, enrolled during active disease. CDR3 bases: TGTGCCAGCAGTGGACAGGGTGAAAAACTGTTTTTT. Protein: CASSGQGEKLFF.